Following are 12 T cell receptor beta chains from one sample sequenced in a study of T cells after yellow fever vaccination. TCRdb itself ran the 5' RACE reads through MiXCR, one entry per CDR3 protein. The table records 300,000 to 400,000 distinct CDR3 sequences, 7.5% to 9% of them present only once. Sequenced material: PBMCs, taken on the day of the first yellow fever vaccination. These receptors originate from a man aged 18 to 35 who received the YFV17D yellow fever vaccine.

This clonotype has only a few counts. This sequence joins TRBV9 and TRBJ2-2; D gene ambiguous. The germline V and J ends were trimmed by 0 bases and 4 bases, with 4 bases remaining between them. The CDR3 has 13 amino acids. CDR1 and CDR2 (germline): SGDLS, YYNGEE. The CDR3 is CASSVDGTGELFF. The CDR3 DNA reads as TGTGCCAGCAGCGTAGATGGCACCGGGGAGCTGTTTTTT.

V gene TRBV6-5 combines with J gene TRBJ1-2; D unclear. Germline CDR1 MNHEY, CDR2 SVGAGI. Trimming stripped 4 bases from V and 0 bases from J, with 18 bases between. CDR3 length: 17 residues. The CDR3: CASSSPSDGLANYGYTF. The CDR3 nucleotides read TGTGCCAGCAGTTCCCCCTCGGACGGATTAGCTAACTATGGCTACACCTTC.

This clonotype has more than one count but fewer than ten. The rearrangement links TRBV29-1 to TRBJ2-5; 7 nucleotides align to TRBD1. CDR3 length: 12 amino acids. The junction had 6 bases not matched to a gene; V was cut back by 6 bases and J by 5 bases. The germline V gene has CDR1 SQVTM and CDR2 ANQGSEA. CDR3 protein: CSVQEQGETQYF. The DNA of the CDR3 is TGCAGCGTCCAAGAACAGGGGGAGACCCAGTACTTC.

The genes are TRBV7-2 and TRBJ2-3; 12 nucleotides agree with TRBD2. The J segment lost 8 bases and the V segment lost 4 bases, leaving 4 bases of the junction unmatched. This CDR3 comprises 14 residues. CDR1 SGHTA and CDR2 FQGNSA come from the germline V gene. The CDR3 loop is CASSSTSGGSTQYF. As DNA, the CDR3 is TGTGCCAGCAGCTCTACTAGCGGGGGGTCTACGCAGTATTTT.

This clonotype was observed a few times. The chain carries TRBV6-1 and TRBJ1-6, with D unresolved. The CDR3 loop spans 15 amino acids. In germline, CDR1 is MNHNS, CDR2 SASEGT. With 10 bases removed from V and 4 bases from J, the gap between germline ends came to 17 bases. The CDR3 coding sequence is TGTGCCACTGGGCCCCACGGATCTTATAATTCACCCCTCCACTTT. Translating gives CATGPHGSYNSPLHF.

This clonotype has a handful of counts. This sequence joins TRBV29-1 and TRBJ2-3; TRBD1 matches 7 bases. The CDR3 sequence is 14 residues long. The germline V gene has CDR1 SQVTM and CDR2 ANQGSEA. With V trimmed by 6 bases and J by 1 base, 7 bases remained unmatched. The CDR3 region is CSVGDSSRTDTQYF. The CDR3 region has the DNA TGCAGCGTGGGGGACAGCAGCCGCACAGATACGCAGTATTTT.

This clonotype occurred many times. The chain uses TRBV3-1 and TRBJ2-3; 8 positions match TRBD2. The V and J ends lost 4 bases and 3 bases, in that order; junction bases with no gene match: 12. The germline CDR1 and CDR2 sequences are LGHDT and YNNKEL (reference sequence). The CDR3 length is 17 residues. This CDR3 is CASSPLAAVAGTDTQYF. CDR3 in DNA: TGTGCCAGCAGCCCCCTGGCGGCGGTAGCGGGGACAGATACGCAGTATTTT.

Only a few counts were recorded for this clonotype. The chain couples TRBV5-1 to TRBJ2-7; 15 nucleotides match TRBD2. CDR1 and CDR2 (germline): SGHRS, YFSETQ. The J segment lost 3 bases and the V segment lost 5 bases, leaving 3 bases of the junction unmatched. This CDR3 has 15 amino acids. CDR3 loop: CASRLGLAGGYEQYF. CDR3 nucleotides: TGCGCCAGCAGGCTGGGACTAGCGGGGGGCTACGAGCAGTACTTC. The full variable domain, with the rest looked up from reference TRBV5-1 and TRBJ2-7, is KAGVTQTPRYLIKTRGQQVTLSCSPISGHRSVSWYQQTPGQGLQFLFEYFSETQRNKGNFPGRFSGRQFSNSRSEMNVSTLELGDSALYLCASRLGLAGGYEQYFGPGTRLTVT.

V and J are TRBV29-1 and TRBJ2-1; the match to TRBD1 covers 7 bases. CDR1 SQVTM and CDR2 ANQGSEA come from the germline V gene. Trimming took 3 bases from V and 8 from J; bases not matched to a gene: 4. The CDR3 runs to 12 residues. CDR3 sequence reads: CSVETGSDEQFF. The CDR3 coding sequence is TGCAGCGTTGAGACAGGGTCAGATGAGCAGTTCTTC.

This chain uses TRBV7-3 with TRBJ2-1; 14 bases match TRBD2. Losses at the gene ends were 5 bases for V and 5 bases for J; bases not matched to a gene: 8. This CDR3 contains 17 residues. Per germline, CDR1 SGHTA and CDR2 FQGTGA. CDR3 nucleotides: TGTGCCAGCAGCCCTACCGGGACTAGCGGGGGAAACAATGAGCAGTTCTTC. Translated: CASSPTGTSGGNNEQFF. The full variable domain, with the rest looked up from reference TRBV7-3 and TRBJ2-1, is GAGVSQTPSNKVTEKGKYVELRCDPISGHTALYWYRQSLGQGPEFLIYFQGTGAADDSGLPNDRFFAVRPEGSVSTLKIQRTERGDSAVYLCASSPTGTSGGNNEQFFGPGTRLTVL.

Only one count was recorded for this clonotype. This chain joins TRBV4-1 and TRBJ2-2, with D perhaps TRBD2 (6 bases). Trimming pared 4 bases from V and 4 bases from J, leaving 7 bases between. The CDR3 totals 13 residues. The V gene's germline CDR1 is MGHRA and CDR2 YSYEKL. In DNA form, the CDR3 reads TGCGCCAGCAGCCGGGAGGTCACCGGGGAGCTGTTTTTT. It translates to CASSREVTGELFF.

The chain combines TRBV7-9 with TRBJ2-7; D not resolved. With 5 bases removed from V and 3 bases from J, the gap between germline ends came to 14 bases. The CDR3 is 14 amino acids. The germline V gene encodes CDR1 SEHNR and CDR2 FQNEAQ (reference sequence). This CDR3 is CASSPRQRNYEQYF. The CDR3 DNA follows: TGTGCCAGCAGCCCCCGACAAAGGAACTACGAGCAGTACTTC.